These 16 T cell receptor beta chains came from one sample sequenced in a study of blood T cells in healthy people across ages. Alongside a J-beta primer mix, a sample-barcoded 5' primer served in a second PCR lasting about 7 to 11 cycles. TCRdb processed the 5' RACE reads anew with MiXCR; each CDR3 protein has one entry. The profile shows 550,000 to 700,000 distinct CDR3 sequences, roughly a quarter of them singletons. The material sequenced was blood. The receptors shown here come from a woman between 65 and 79 years old in good health.

This chain uses TRBV21-1 with TRBJ2-6; the table's D gene call, TRBD2, was not cross checked with the DNA. TRBV21-1 is a recognized pseudogene. This CDR3 comprises 18 residues. The CDR3, as DNA: TGTGCCAGCAGCAAACCTATTGCGGGGGGGCCTGGGGCCAACGTCCTGACTTTC. Protein product: CASSKPIAGGPGANVLTF.

There are a few counts of this clonotype. The rearrangement links TRBV6-2 or TRBV6-3 to TRBJ1-2; 7 bases line up with TRBD1. The CDR3 consists of 13 residues. The V gene end was trimmed by 0 bases and the J gene end by 7 bases; junction bases not matched to a gene: 2. Germline CDR1 is MNHEY and CDR2 is SVGEGT. The CDR3 here is CASSYSTGLGYTF. CDR3 DNA: TGTGCCAGCAGTTACTCGACAGGGCTTGGCTACACCTTC.

This clonotype was found a few times. V is TRBV20-1 and J is TRBJ2-2; possible D gene TRBD2, 6 bases. CDR1 and CDR2 (germline): DFQATT, SNEGSKA (reference sequence). This CDR3 spans 15 amino acids. Trimming took off 1 base at V and 1 base at J, with 10 bases between the two ends. The CDR3: CSARVLGLNTGELFF. DNA for the CDR3: TGCAGTGCTAGAGTCCTGGGACTGAACACCGGGGAGCTGTTTTTT.

The chain has TRBV2 and TRBJ2-5; 10 bases map to TRBD2. The J call is doubtful: the DNA matches TRBJ2-1 better. The CDR3 contains 13 residues. Germline assignment: CDR1 SNHLY and CDR2 FYNNEI. The CDR3 coding sequence is TGTGCCAGCAGGCTGGAGCGGGGGGGTAAGCAGTTCTTC. This translates into CASRLERGGKQFF.

This rearrangement joins TRBV20-1 to TRBJ2-1; D is possibly TRBD1 or TRBD2 (5 bases each). The CDR3 is 17 amino acids. V lost 0 bases to trimming and J lost 0 bases, with 15 bases between them. The V gene's germline CDR1 is DFQATT and CDR2 SNEGSKA (reference sequence). This chain's CDR3 is CSARDWGSGPSYNEQFF. CDR3 sequence (DNA): TGCAGTGCTAGAGATTGGGGCAGCGGTCCCTCCTACAATGAGCAGTTCTTC.

This sequence joins TRBV7-3 and TRBJ2-3; TRBD1 matches at 7 bases. Trimming cost V 3 bases and J 4 bases; bases outside gene matches: 7. Germline lookup yields CDR1 SGHTA and CDR2 FQGTGA. The CDR3 is 15 residues long. CDR3 in DNA: TGTGCCAGCAGCTTGAGAGGGACAGAAGCAGATACGCAGTATTTT. Amino acid sequence: CASSLRGTEADTQYF.

The V gene is TRBV12-3 or TRBV12-4, the J gene TRBJ1-3; 7 positions match TRBD1. The CDR3 covers 16 residues. The V and J ends lost 5 bases and 2 bases, in that order; junction bases with no gene match: 9. CDR3: CASSPLTGTAGNTIYF. The CDR3, as DNA: TGTGCCAGCAGTCCCCTGACAGGGACGGCTGGAAACACCATATATTTT.

This clonotype was observed many times. The rearrangement uses TRBV7-9 and TRBJ1-5; D is ambiguous. The CDR3 runs 12 residues. The ends were cut back, 1 base at V and 6 bases at J, with 4 bases in the middle. Looked up from germline, CDR1 is SEHNR and CDR2 is FQNEAQ (reference sequence). The CDR3 region has the DNA TGTGCCAGCAGCTTAGGTTTTCAGCCCCAGCATTTT. Protein sequence: CASSLGFQPQHF.

This clonotype was counted between two and nine times. The V call is TRBV5-1, the J call TRBJ1-1; the match to TRBD1 covers 7 bases. The CDR3 length is 14 residues. Unmatched junction bases numbered 8, after V lost 4 bases and J lost 5 bases. From germline, CDR1 is SGHRS and CDR2 YFSETQ. CDR3 DNA sequence: TGCGCCAGCAGCCCACAGGGGAGGCAAACTGAAGCTTTCTTT. Amino acids: CASSPQGRQTEAFF.

This clonotype was found many times. This chain links TRBV4-3 with TRBJ1-2; D not resolved. The CDR3 length is 15 residues. Germline V CDR1 and CDR2: LGHNA, YSLEER. Between the trimmed V and J ends, which lost 1 base and 8 bases, there was a span of 17 bases. The DNA of the CDR3 is TGCGCCAGCAGCCAAGCTGAGGACCGGGATAGCGGCTACACCTTC. Residues: CASSQAEDRDSGYTF.

The chain couples TRBV2 to TRBJ2-2; TRBD1 agrees at 8 bases. The V gene's germline CDR1 is SNHLY and CDR2 FYNNEI. Trimming at V came to 6 bases and at J to 6 bases, leaving 9 bases not matched to a gene. The CDR3 spans 15 residues. The CDR3 bases are TGTGCCAGCAGGTTGGACAGGGTGGGGGCCGGGGAGCTGTTTTTT. It encodes CASRLDRVGAGELFF.

The table lists this clonotype with a few counts. This chain uses TRBV12-3 or TRBV12-4 with TRBJ2-5, with 9 nucleotides matching TRBD1. V trimming: 3 bases; J trimming: 6 bases; junction bases outside the gene matches: 14. The CDR3 has 17 residues. DNA for the CDR3: TGTGCCAGCAGTTTTTTAGGGGGACAGGGTAATCAAAAGACCCAGTACTTC. Residues: CASSFLGGQGNQKTQYF.

This clonotype was recorded many times. The V gene is TRBV7-9, the J gene TRBJ1-1; the D is unclear. The CDR3 spans 14 residues. Trimming cost V 5 bases and J 4 bases, with 14 bases left between them. Germline CDR1 and CDR2: SEHNR and FQNEAQ (reference sequence). The CDR3 DNA follows: TGTGCCAGCAGCGAGCTAGGAGGTGGCACTGAAGCTTTCTTT. Protein product: CASSELGGGTEAFF.

This clonotype has a handful of counts. J is TRBJ2-5 and V is TRBV12-3 or TRBV12-4; TRBD1 aligns across 7 bases. V was clipped by 7 bases and J by 2 bases; unmatched bases: 4. The CDR3 has 13 residues. The CDR3 DNA sequence: TGTGCCAGCAAACAGGGGTCGCAAGAGACCCAGTACTTC. Encoded protein: CASKQGSQETQYF.

This clonotype was detected a few times. This sequence joins TRBV7-2 and TRBJ2-5; D may match TRBD1 or TRBD2 (6 bases each). The CDR3 covers 12 residues. CDR1 SGHTA and CDR2 FQGNSA come from the germline V gene. The V and J ends lost 5 bases and 5 bases respectively, with 9 bases between them. CDR3 DNA sequence: TGTGCCAGCAGCCGGGGGCCGGAGACCCAGTACTTC. It codes for CASSRGPETQYF.

This clonotype has a single count. This sequence joins TRBV6-2 or TRBV6-3 and TRBJ1-1; no clear D gene. The V end lost 4 bases, the J end lost 13 bases, and 13 bases lay between the germline ends. Germline CDR1 is MNHEY and CDR2 is SVGEGT. This CDR3 contains 11 residues. CDR3 coding DNA: TGTGCCAGCAGTTTCGGCAGTCGGGGTTTCTTT. Its protein is CASSFGSRGFF.